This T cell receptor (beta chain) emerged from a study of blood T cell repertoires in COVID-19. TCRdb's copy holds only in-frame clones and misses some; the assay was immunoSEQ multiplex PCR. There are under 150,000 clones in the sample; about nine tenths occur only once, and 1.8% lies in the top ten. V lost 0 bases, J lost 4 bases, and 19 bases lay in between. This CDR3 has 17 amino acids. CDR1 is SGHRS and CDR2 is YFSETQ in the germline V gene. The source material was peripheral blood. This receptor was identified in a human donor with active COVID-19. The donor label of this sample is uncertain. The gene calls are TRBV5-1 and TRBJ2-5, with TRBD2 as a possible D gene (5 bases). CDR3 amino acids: CASSLDPAGPRRETQYF. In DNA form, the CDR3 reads TGCGCCAGCAGCTTGGATCCGGCGGGCCCCCGGCGAGAGACCCAGTACTTC. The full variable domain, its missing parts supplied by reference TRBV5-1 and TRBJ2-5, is KAGVTQTPRYLIKTRGQQVTLSCSPISGHRSVSWYQQTPGQGLQFLFEYFSETQRNKGNFPGRFSGRQFSNSRSEMNVSTLELGDSALYLCASSLDPAGPRRETQYFGPGTRLLVL.